The clone carrying this TCR beta chain was counted between two and nine times. Using a J-beta primer mix together with a sample-barcoded 5' primer, a second PCR was run for 7 to 11 cycles. TCRdb used MiXCR to reprocess the 5' RACE reads, holding one entry per CDR3 protein. This table has about 970,000 distinct CDR3 sequences, 51% appearing once. For every donor, a draw yielded around 10 milliliters of peripheral blood. CDR3 length: 16 amino acids. The ends were cut back, 6 bases at V and 4 bases at J, with 20 bases in the middle. In germline, CDR1 is MNHEY, CDR2 SVGAGI. These data are taken from a study of blood T cells in healthy people across ages.

The clonotype was recovered from a woman aged 60 to 75 in good health. The rearrangement joins TRBV6-5 to TRBJ2-3; perhaps TRBD1 as D (6 bases). The sequencing input was blood. As DNA, the CDR3 is TGTGCCAGCAGCCCTGACACCCTTGAGGGGGCAGATACGCAGTATTTT. Its protein product is CASSPDTLEGADTQYF.